This entry lists 5 T cell receptor beta chains sequenced from one sample in a study of T cell responses to AZD1222 COVID-19 vaccine. Data came from immunoSEQ multiplex PCR; TCRdb stores just in-frame clones and leaves some out. The table includes about 120,000 clones, 93% detected once. Here the sequenced sample was peripheral blood, taken on day 0 of AZD1222 vaccination. All receptors derive from an adult in good health.

The rearrangement uses TRBV3-1 (or the pseudogene TRBV3-2) and TRBJ1-6; no definite D call. Between the trimmed V and J ends, which lost 3 bases and 7 bases, there was a span of 7 bases. The CDR3 covers 13 residues. The germline V gene has CDR1 LGHDT and CDR2 YNNKEL (reference sequence). The CDR3 DNA reads as TGTGCCAGCAGCCAGGTCACCAATTCACCCCTCCACTTT. Protein sequence: CASSQVTNSPLHF.

The chain couples TRBV27 to TRBJ2-3; 8 nucleotides line up with TRBD2. The CDR3 covers 15 residues. CDR1 is MNHEY, CDR2 SMNVEV, per germline (reference sequence). The junction had 13 bases not matched to a gene; V was cut back by 4 bases and J by 10 bases. The CDR3 here is CASSSSGFFSIAQYF. CDR3 bases: TGTGCCAGCAGTTCTAGCGGGTTCTTTTCGATCGCGCAGTATTTT.

This clone is a singleton in its sample. This rearrangement joins TRBV29-1 to TRBJ1-1; D remains unclear. The CDR3 is 11 amino acids. CDR1 is SQVTM, CDR2 ANQGSEA, per germline. The V gene lost 8 bases and the J gene lost 11 bases, with 18 bases spanning the gap. CDR3 sequence: CSFLRPDGAFF. The DNA of the CDR3 is TGCAGCTTCCTACGCCCCGACGGGGCTTTCTTT.

The rearrangement uses TRBV19 and TRBJ2-3; a possible D gene is TRBD2 (5 bases). The CDR3 is 15 amino acids. Germline V lookup: CDR1 LNHDA, CDR2 SQIVND (reference sequence). Trimming took 5 bases from V and 5 from J, leaving 17 bases between them. This CDR3 is CASSPGRGSRDTQYF. CDR3 in DNA: TGTGCCAGTAGTCCTGGTCGGGGTTCCCGAGATACGCAGTATTTT.

The genes are TRBV15 and TRBJ2-2, with 9 bases matching TRBD2. The V gene's germline CDR1 is LNHNV and CDR2 YYDKDF (reference sequence). The CDR3 loop spans 15 amino acids. With V trimmed by 1 base and J by 7 bases, 4 bases remained unmatched. CDR3 region: CATSRGGLANGELFF. In nucleotides, the CDR3 is TGTGCCACCAGCAGAGGTGGACTAGCGAACGGGGAGCTGTTTTTT.